The source of this T cell receptor (beta chain) is a study of shared clonotypes between healthy human individuals. In regard to this clone: No antigen is known for it.

Study findings and constraints: Generally, naive subsets (rather than memory subsets) showed larger estimated richness.

Germline-derived CDR1 and CDR2 are SGHAT and FQNNGV. The CDR3 has 16 residues. Trimming took off 5 bases at V and 0 bases at J, with 13 bases between the two ends. Sequenced by immunoSEQ multiplex PCR; TCRdb stores in-frame clones only, minus some. The sample carries 640,000 or so clones, more than 70% recorded once. The material sequenced was memory CD4+ T cells sorted from blood. Subset here: CD45RA-negative fraction. V gene TRBV11-2 combines with J gene TRBJ2-2; D may be TRBD1 (5 bases). The TCR sequence derives from a woman aged 25 to 45 in good health. The CDR3 bases are TGTGCCAGCAGCCCGGCTAGGGGAACGAACACCGGGGAGCTGTTTTTT. It encodes CASSPARGTNTGELFF. Full variable domain (missing parts from reference TRBV11-2 and TRBJ2-2): EAGVAQSPRYKIIEKRQSVAFWCNPISGHATLYWYQQILGQGPKLLIQFQNNGVVDDSQLPKDRFSAERLKGVDSTLKIQPAKLEDSAVYLCASSPARGTNTGELFFGEGSRLTVL.